The 13 T cell receptor beta chains below all came from one sample that was sequenced in a study of cytomegalovirus exposure and HLA in healthy donors. With 60 Vbeta and 13 Jbeta primers, the PCR was carried out. Clones were sequenced by immunoSEQ multiplex PCR, and TCRdb holds only the in-frame ones, with some missing. This table holds roughly 74,000 clones. Sequencing used PBMCs. All receptors come from a female donor in good health and CMV-seropositive.

The rearrangement links TRBV29-1 to TRBJ1-1; D perhaps matches TRBD1 (5 bases). The V end lost 6 bases, the J end lost 4 bases, and 27 bases lay between the germline ends. The CDR3 extends over 17 amino acids. CDR1 SQVTM and CDR2 ANQGSEA come from the germline V gene. Written as DNA, the CDR3 is TGCAGCGTACCCGGGGATATAGGGGAGGGGTTCGCCACTGAAGCTTTCTTT. Residues: CSVPGDIGEGFATEAFF.

The rearrangement joins TRBV9 to TRBJ2-2; 11 bases are shared with TRBD2. Germline V CDR1 and CDR2: SGDLS, YYNGEE. This CDR3 region has 16 residues. J lost 7 bases, V lost 2 bases, and 7 bases had no gene match. CDR3 residues: CASSVGLAGGIGELFF. The CDR3, as DNA: TGTGCCAGCAGCGTGGGGCTAGCGGGAGGAATCGGGGAGCTGTTTTTT.

The V and J genes are TRBV9 and TRBJ2-1; 9 positions agree with TRBD2. Losses at the gene ends were 6 bases for V and 3 bases for J; bases not matched to a gene: 7. This CDR3 has 15 amino acids. CDR1 and CDR2 from the germline V gene are SGDLS and YYNGEE. The CDR3, as DNA: TGTGCCAGCAACATAGCGGGAGTTGGCTACAATGAGCAGTTCTTC. Translated, it gives CASNIAGVGYNEQFF.

This sequence joins TRBV6-5 and TRBJ1-3; 9 nucleotides agree with TRBD1. Germline V CDR1 and CDR2: MNHEY, SVGAGI. This CDR3 spans 15 amino acids. The junction had 3 bases not matched to a gene; V was cut back by 6 bases and J by 0 bases. The CDR3 here is CASRRDRDSGNTIYF. Written as DNA, the CDR3 is TGTGCCAGCAGGAGGGACAGGGACTCTGGAAACACCATATATTTT.

The rearrangement links TRBV7-2 to TRBJ1-2; the D is unclear. Trimming pared 5 bases from V and 4 bases from J, leaving 20 bases between. Germline loops: CDR1 SGHTA, CDR2 FQGNSA. The CDR3 length is 16 residues. This chain's CDR3 is CASSPTRRTDVYGYTF. DNA for the CDR3: TGTGCCAGCAGCCCCACGAGGAGGACCGACGTCTATGGCTACACCTTC.

By frequency, this clone is medium-sized. The chain couples TRBV6-4 to TRBJ2-1; 8 bases align to TRBD2. Germline V gene sequence: CDR1 MRHNA, CDR2 SNTAGT. With V trimmed by 5 bases and J by 7 bases, 7 bases remained unmatched. This CDR3 contains 14 residues. The CDR3 loop is CASSNGLAGNEQFF. CDR3 DNA sequence: TGTGCCAGCAGTAATGGACTAGCTGGGAATGAGCAGTTCTTC.

The chain couples TRBV30 to TRBJ2-2; D is uncertain. Per the germline V gene, CDR1 is GTSNPN and CDR2 is SVGIG (reference sequence). The CDR3 spans 13 residues. V lost 1 base and J lost 8, with 11 bases in between. The CDR3 sequence: CAWSAELRGELFF. In DNA form, the CDR3 reads TGTGCCTGGAGTGCCGAGCTCAGGGGGGAGCTGTTTTTT.

This chain connects TRBV25-1 to TRBJ2-7, with no clear D. Deletions cut 3 bases from V and 3 bases from J, with 6 bases between. From germline, CDR1 is MGHDK and CDR2 SYGVNS. This CDR3 contains 12 residues. This CDR3 reads CASSDPLYEQYF. CDR3 bases: TGTGCCAGCAGTGACCCCCTCTACGAGCAGTACTTC.

The chain uses TRBV28 and TRBJ1-4, with TRBD1 as a possible D gene (6 bases). This CDR3 is 14 amino acids long. Germline lookup yields CDR1 MDHEN and CDR2 SYDVKM. Trimming cost V 4 bases and J 10 bases, with 16 bases left between them. CDR3 region: CASSSGTPGGKLFF. The CDR3, as DNA: TGTGCCAGCAGTTCCGGGACACCCGGCGGAAAACTGTTTTTT.

This chain links TRBV5-1 with TRBJ2-1; D is ambiguous. The CDR3 sequence is 12 residues long. CDR1 is SGHRS, CDR2 YFSETQ, per germline. V was shortened by 5 bases and J by 8 bases, with 11 bases between the two germline ends. Written as DNA, the CDR3 is TGCGCCAGCAGGGCTAGTTCGGATGAGCAGTTCTTC. Translating it yields CASRASSDEQFF.

The V and J genes are TRBV6-5 and TRBJ1-1, with a tentative D call TRBD1 (5 bases). Trimming pared 6 bases from V and 1 base from J, leaving 12 bases between. The CDR3 has 14 residues. CDR1 is MNHEY, CDR2 SVGAGI, per germline. The CDR3 nucleotides are TGTGCCAGCAGGGAGACAGAGACGAACACTGAAGCTTTCTTT. Protein product: CASRETETNTEAFF.

The gene calls are TRBV11-3 and TRBJ2-1; 7 nucleotides agree with TRBD2. The length of the CDR3 is 14 residues. V lost 6 bases to trimming and J lost 6 bases; unmatched junction nucleotides: 8. Germline assignment: CDR1 SGHNT and CDR2 YENEEA. The CDR3: CASSASGRANEQFF. CDR3 in DNA: TGTGCCAGCAGTGCTAGCGGAAGGGCCAATGAGCAGTTCTTC.

This chain uses TRBV19 with TRBJ2-3; 10 bases fit TRBD1. CDR1 and CDR2 from the germline V gene are LNHDA and SQIVND (reference sequence). This CDR3 region has 15 residues. The V and J ends lost 6 bases and 6 bases, in that order; junction bases with no gene match: 9. CDR3 protein: CASSQSGQGGDTQYF. Here the CDR3 DNA reads TGTGCCAGTAGCCAAAGCGGACAGGGGGGGGATACGCAGTATTTT.